The subject of this entry is one TCR beta chain. Its specificity is not known. The germline V gene encodes CDR1 SGHRS and CDR2 YFSETQ. The CDR3 extends over 15 amino acids. Trimming pared 0 bases from V and 3 bases from J, leaving 11 bases between. The sample's treatment: over 15 received Ad26.COV2.S at low or high dose, single or two shots; 5 received placebo; per-sample allocation not given. On day 63 after the first injection, vaccine and placebo recipients gave samples. The data are from a study of Ad26.COV2.S vaccination and SARS-CoV-2 variants. At the level of the study: Once or twice, 56 days apart, Ad26.COV2.S was delivered intramuscularly.

Repertoires were generated with immunoSEQ multiplex PCR, while TCRdb's copy carries only in-frame clones and drops some. The data hold 200,000 to 250,000 clones, with around 89% observed a single time. Study findings and constraints: Responses of T cells in total may have been underestimated by the TCR breadth and depth analyses. Spike-specific TCR breadth ran higher among vaccine recipients than placebo recipients.

The starting material was peripheral blood, obtained in a trial of Ad26.COV2.S vaccine versus placebo. The gene calls are TRBV5-1 and TRBJ2-3; D remains unclear. The sequence derives from a person between 18 and 65 years old who received the Ad26.COV2.S COVID-19 vaccine or a placebo. The CDR3 sequence is CASSLGPAGTDTQYF. CDR3 nucleotides: TGCGCCAGCAGCTTGGGCCCCGCAGGTACAGATACGCAGTATTTT.